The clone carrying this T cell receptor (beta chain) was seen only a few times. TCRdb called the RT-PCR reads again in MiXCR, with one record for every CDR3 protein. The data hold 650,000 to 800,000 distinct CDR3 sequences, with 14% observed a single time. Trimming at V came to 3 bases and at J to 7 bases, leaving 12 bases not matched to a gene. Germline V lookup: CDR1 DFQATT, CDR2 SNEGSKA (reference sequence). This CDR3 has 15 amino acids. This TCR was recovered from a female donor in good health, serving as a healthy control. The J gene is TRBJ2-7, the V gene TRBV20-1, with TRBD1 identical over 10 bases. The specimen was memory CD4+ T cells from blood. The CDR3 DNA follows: TGCAGTGCTAGCGGGACAGGGGACGTGTTGAGTGAGCAGTACTTC. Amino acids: CSASGTGDVLSEQYF.